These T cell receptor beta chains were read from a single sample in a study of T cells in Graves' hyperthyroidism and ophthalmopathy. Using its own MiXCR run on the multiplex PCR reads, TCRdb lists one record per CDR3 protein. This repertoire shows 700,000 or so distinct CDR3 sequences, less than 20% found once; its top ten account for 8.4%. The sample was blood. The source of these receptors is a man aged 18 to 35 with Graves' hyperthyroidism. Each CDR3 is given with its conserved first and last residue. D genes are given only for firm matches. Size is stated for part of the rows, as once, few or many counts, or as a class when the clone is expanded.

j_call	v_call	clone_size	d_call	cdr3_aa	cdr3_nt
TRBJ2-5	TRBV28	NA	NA	CASDLGQETQYF	TGTGCCAGCGACCTGGGGCAAGAGACCCAGTACTTC
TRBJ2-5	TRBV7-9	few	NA	CASSLDLLGVQETQYF	TGTGCCAGCAGCTTAGATCTTCTGGGCGTCCAAGAGACCCAGTACTTC
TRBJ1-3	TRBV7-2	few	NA	CASSLGRNTIYF	TGTGCCAGCAGCTTAGGGCGGAACACCATATATTTT
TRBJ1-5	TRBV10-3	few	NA	CAISDRVNQPQHF	TGTGCCATCAGTGACAGAGTCAATCAGCCCCAGCATTTT
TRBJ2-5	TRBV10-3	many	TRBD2	CAISENLPASGRGLGETQYF	TGTGCCATCAGTGAGAATCTACCGGCTAGCGGGAGAGGTCTGGGAGAGACCCAGTACTTC
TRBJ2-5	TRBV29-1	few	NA	CSVWDRSQETQYF	TGCAGCGTCTGGGACCGTTCCCAAGAGACCCAGTACTTC
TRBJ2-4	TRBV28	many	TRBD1	CASSFGDSPNIQYF	TGTGCCAGCAGTTTCGGGGACAGCCCGAACATTCAGTACTTC
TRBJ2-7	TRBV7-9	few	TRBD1	CASSTGGPSYEQYF	TGTGCCAGCTCAACAGGGGGCCCATCCTACGAGCAGTACTTC
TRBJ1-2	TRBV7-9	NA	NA	CASSPYTGASGYTF	TGTGCCAGCAGCCCCTACACGGGGGCGAGTGGCTACACCTTC
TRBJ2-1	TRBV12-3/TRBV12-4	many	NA	CASTRQYYNEQFF	TGTGCCAGCACCAGACAGTACTACAATGAGCAGTTCTTC
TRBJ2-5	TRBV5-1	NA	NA	CASSVPTETQYF	TGCGCCAGCAGCGTTCCCACCGAGACCCAGTACTTC
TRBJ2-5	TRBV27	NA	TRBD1	CASSDPGTGGEETQYF	TGTGCCAGCAGTGATCCCGGGACAGGGGGCGAAGAGACCCAGTACTTC
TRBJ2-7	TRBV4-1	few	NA	CASSQEDEPLSYEQYF	TGCGCCAGCAGCCAAGAAGACGAGCCCCTCTCCTACGAGCAGTACTTC
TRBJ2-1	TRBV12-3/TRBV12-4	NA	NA	CASIRGMGDEQFF	TGTGCCAGCATAAGGGGGATGGGAGATGAGCAGTTCTTC
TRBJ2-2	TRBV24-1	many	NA	CATRPGTMNTGELFF	TGTGCCACCAGACCCGGGACAATGAACACCGGGGAGCTGTTTTTT
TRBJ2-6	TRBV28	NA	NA	CASTSGTASGANVLTF	TGTGCCAGCACCTCCGGGACGGCCTCTGGGGCCAACGTCCTGACTTTC
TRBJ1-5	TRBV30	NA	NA	CAWSGGPGQPQHF	TGTGCCTGGAGTGGTGGCCCGGGTCAGCCCCAGCATTTT
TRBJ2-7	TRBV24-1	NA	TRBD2	CATSDPGTKDEQYF	TGTGCCACCAGTGACCCCGGGACTAAAGACGAGCAGTACTTC
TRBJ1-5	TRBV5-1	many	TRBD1	CASSLEGAGQPQHF	TGCGCCAGCAGCTTAGAGGGGGCCGGTCAGCCCCAGCATTTT